This passage covers 3 T cell receptor beta chains from one sample sequenced in a study of CXCR3-negative and CXCR3-positive naive CD8 T cells. The TRB libraries of cDNA were built by UMI-labeled 5' RACE. TCRdb re-called the 5' RACE reads and shows each CDR3 protein once, DNA omitted. With 65,000 to 75,000 distinct CDR3 sequences in the sample, the ten largest clones hold about 1.5%. Source material: naive CXCR3- CD8+ T cells from blood. Described subset: CD45RO-CCR7+CD27+CD95- naive CD8+ T cells lacking CXCR3 (TNR3-). The origin of the receptors is a human donor in good health. Some clones in this sample may be carry-over from other donors' samples.

The CDR3 sequence is CSVEDQGTDNNEKLFF. The V and J genes are TRBV29-1 and TRBJ1-4; the D call from TCRdb, TRBD1, cannot be confirmed without DNA. This CDR3 is 16 amino acids long. Germline CDR1 SQVTM, CDR2 ANQGSEA.

This chain uses TRBV28 with TRBJ2-1; TCRdb designates TRBD1, a call that cannot be tested without DNA. This CDR3 has 13 residues. Germline-derived CDR1 and CDR2 are MDHEN and SYDVKM. The CDR3 reads CASTPGDTYEQFF.

This chain's CDR3 is CASSHVSGELFF. The chain couples TRBV7-9 to TRBJ2-2. The CDR3 length is 12 residues. Germline CDR1 reads SEHNR; CDR2 reads FQNEAQ (reference sequence).